Following are 10 T cell receptor beta chains from one sample sequenced in a study of cytomegalovirus exposure and HLA in healthy donors. Primers for the PCR totalled 60 Vbeta and 13 Jbeta. Produced via immunoSEQ multiplex PCR; TCRdb's table is partial and in-frame only. The table shows over 95,000 clones, with roughly 80% occurring only once. Sequencing was carried out using PBMCs. The receptors were sampled from a woman aged 30 to 39 in good health and CMV-seropositive.

The chain uses TRBV19 and TRBJ2-7, with TRBD1 matching over 7 bases. CDR3 size: 14 residues. In germline, CDR1 is LNHDA, CDR2 SQIVND (reference sequence). The V gene end was trimmed by 4 bases and the J gene end by 1 base; junction bases not matched to a gene: 4. The CDR3 region has the DNA TGTGCCAGTAGTAGTCCGGGACAGTCCTACGAGCAGTACTTC. It yields the protein CASSSPGQSYEQYF.

The chain couples TRBV6-5 to TRBJ2-7; 10 positions agree with TRBD1. The V gene's germline CDR1 is MNHEY and CDR2 SVGAGI. The V gene end was trimmed by 7 bases and the J gene end by 3 bases; junction bases not matched to a gene: 3. The CDR3 has 13 amino acids. CDR3 sequence: CASIRTGGYEQYF. The CDR3 coding sequence is TGTGCCAGCATTAGGACAGGGGGCTACGAGCAGTACTTC.

V and J are TRBV28 and TRBJ2-7; D ambiguous. Germline V CDR1 and CDR2: MDHEN, SYDVKM. V was clipped by 3 bases and J by 4 bases, with 7 bases between them. This CDR3 spans 12 amino acids. The CDR3 spells CASSFRLYEQYF. CDR3 in DNA: TGTGCCAGCAGTTTCCGGTTGTACGAGCAGTACTTC.

This clone appeared a few times. This chain links TRBV9 with TRBJ2-1, with 7 bases fitting TRBD2. Germline trimming cut 0 bases from V and 5 bases from J; bases unmatched to any gene: 5. There are 15 residues in the CDR3. Germline V gene data show CDR1 as SGDLS and CDR2 as YYNGEE. The CDR3, as DNA: TGTGCCAGCAGCGTAGTGTGGGAGGGCGACAATGAGCAGTTCTTC. As protein: CASSVVWEGDNEQFF.

The chain couples TRBV19 to TRBJ2-1; D unresolved. The CDR3 has 13 residues. Germline loops: CDR1 LNHDA, CDR2 SQIVND (reference sequence). The V end was cut by 5 bases, the J end by 0 bases, with 5 bases between. CDR3 region: CASSVNSYNEQFF. CDR3 nucleotides: TGTGCCAGTAGTGTCAACTCCTACAATGAGCAGTTCTTC. Supplemented by reference TRBV19 and TRBJ2-1, the full variable domain reads DGGITQSPKYLFRKEGQNVTLSCEQNLNHDAMYWYRQDPGQGLRLIYYSQIVNDFQKGDIAEGYSVSREKKESFPLTVTSAQKNPTAFYLCASSVNSYNEQFFGPGTRLTVL.

This chain connects TRBV5-1 to TRBJ2-5; 9 bases align to TRBD2. CDR1 is SGHRS and CDR2 is YFSETQ in the germline V gene. With 1 base clipped from V and 2 bases from J, the junction kept 6 bases outside the gene matches. The CDR3 is 16 amino acids. Here the CDR3 DNA reads TGCGCCAGCAGCTTGCCAGCGGGAGGACAGCAAGAGACCCAGTACTTC. It yields the protein CASSLPAGGQQETQYF.

In its sample, this clone was seen once. J is TRBJ1-5 and V is TRBV19; 9 bases are shared with TRBD1. Germline CDR1 LNHDA, CDR2 SQIVND (reference sequence). Trimming took 5 bases from V and 4 from J; bases not matched to a gene: 18. The CDR3 is 19 amino acids. This CDR3 is CASSSPGTGNVQRNQPQHF. The CDR3 DNA reads as TGTGCCAGTAGTTCCCCCGGGACAGGGAATGTTCAAAGAAATCAGCCCCAGCATTTT.

V gene TRBV6-5 combines with J gene TRBJ1-2, with 8 bases matching TRBD1. Trimming took 6 bases from V and 2 from J; bases not matched to a gene: 5. The CDR3 loop spans 14 amino acids. The germline gives CDR1 MNHEY, CDR2 SVGAGI. The CDR3 DNA sequence: TGTGCCAGCAGCCGACGACAGGGGAACTATGGCTACACCTTC. Its translation: CASSRRQGNYGYTF.

The chain joins TRBV9 to TRBJ2-1; weak D call: TRBD2 (6 bases). V was shortened by 0 bases and J by 2 bases, with 12 bases between the two germline ends. The CDR3 extends over 16 amino acids. Per the germline V gene, CDR1 is SGDLS and CDR2 is YYNGEE. CDR3: CASSVGGGEAYNEQFF. The CDR3 coding sequence is TGTGCCAGCAGCGTAGGAGGCGGGGAAGCCTACAATGAGCAGTTCTTC.

The V gene is TRBV19, the J gene TRBJ1-1; D gene unclear. This CDR3 spans 14 amino acids. V was clipped by 5 bases and J by 5 bases, with 15 bases between them. Germline V lookup: CDR1 LNHDA, CDR2 SQIVND (reference sequence). This CDR3 reads CASSAGRGGTEAFF. The CDR3 region has the DNA TGTGCCAGTAGTGCCGGCAGAGGAGGAACTGAAGCTTTCTTT.